The 12 T cell receptor beta chains below come from one sample, sequenced in a study of shared clonotypes between healthy human individuals. Data came from immunoSEQ multiplex PCR; TCRdb stores just in-frame clones and leaves some out. The sample lists hundreds of thousands of clones; around two thirds were seen once. Source material: memory CD4+ T cells sorted from blood. Subset noted: CD45RA-negative fraction. The receptors originated from a woman aged 25 to 39 in good health.

This clone has more than one count but fewer than ten. The chain combines TRBV6-1 with TRBJ2-4; 7 bases are shared with TRBD1. This CDR3 has 13 amino acids. CDR1 is MNHNS and CDR2 is SASEGT in the germline V gene. The trim removed 4 bases at V and 5 bases at J, leaving 2 bases unmatched. The CDR3 spells CASSGQGQNIQYF. In nucleotides, the CDR3 is TGTGCCAGCAGTGGACAGGGCCAAAACATTCAGTACTTC.

V and J are TRBV11-2 and TRBJ2-7; 8 bases are a match to TRBD1. The CDR3 has 16 amino acids. J gave up 4 bases and V 5 bases, and 13 bases lay outside the gene matches. Germline V gives CDR1 SGHAT, CDR2 FQNNGV. DNA of the CDR3: TGTGCCAGCAGCCCCTACCTTTGGGACAGGTCTTACGAGCAGTACTTC. It translates to CASSPYLWDRSYEQYF. The entire variable domain, with the rest obtained from reference TRBV11-2 and TRBJ2-7, is as follows: EAGVAQSPRYKIIEKRQSVAFWCNPISGHATLYWYQQILGQGPKLLIQFQNNGVVDDSQLPKDRFSAERLKGVDSTLKIQPAKLEDSAVYLCASSPYLWDRSYEQYFGPGTRLTVT.

This chain uses TRBV5-1 with TRBJ2-7; 13 nucleotides agree with TRBD2. V was pared by 4 bases and J by 2 bases, with 12 bases of the junction left unmatched. Germline V gene sequence: CDR1 SGHRS, CDR2 YFSETQ. The CDR3 totals 18 residues. CDR3: CASSPWTSGSGSPYEQYF. CDR3 DNA: TGCGCCAGCAGCCCCTGGACTAGCGGGAGTGGTTCCCCCTACGAGCAGTACTTC. Complete variable domain (other parts from reference TRBV5-1 and TRBJ2-7): KAGVTQTPRYLIKTRGQQVTLSCSPISGHRSVSWYQQTPGQGLQFLFEYFSETQRNKGNFPGRFSGRQFSNSRSEMNVSTLELGDSALYLCASSPWTSGSGSPYEQYFGPGTRLTVT.

Many counts were recorded for this clone. The rearrangement links TRBV6-5 to TRBJ1-3; D not resolved. V was shortened by 7 bases and J by 0 bases, with 10 bases between the two germline ends. Germline V gene sequence: CDR1 MNHEY, CDR2 SVGAGI. This CDR3 spans 14 amino acids. CDR3: CASKGLSSGNTIYF. The CDR3 DNA is TGTGCCAGCAAAGGGCTGAGCTCTGGAAACACCATATATTTT.

This chain links TRBV27 with TRBJ1-5; D might be TRBD1 (6 bases). The germline gives CDR1 MNHEY, CDR2 SMNVEV (reference sequence). The CDR3 consists of 14 residues. V was shortened by 5 bases and J by 8 bases, with 16 bases between the two germline ends. CDR3 in DNA: TGTGCCAGCAGTGGGAGGGGGGCTAGGAAGCCCCAGCATTTT. Encoded protein: CASSGRGARKPQHF.

The chain carries TRBV28 and TRBJ2-2, with 13 positions matching TRBD2. Germline trimming cut 5 bases from V and 7 bases from J; bases unmatched to any gene: 7. CDR3 size: 16 residues. Germline CDR1 is MDHEN and CDR2 is SYDVKM. In DNA form, the CDR3 reads TGTGCCAGCAGTACTAGCGGGAGGGCCGGTGGCGGGGAGCTGTTTTTT. It is translated as CASSTSGRAGGGELFF.

This sequence joins TRBV28 and TRBJ1-3; D is possibly TRBD1 (5 bases). Trimming removed 7 bases from V and 2 bases from J, with 15 bases in between. The germline V gene encodes CDR1 MDHEN and CDR2 SYDVKM. The CDR3 covers 15 residues. CDR3 loop: CASIAGVVAGNTIYF. The CDR3 region has the DNA TGTGCCAGCATAGCGGGGGTAGTTGCTGGAAACACCATATATTTT.

The rearrangement links TRBV6-1 to TRBJ2-5, with TRBD2 matching 10 bases. In germline, CDR1 is MNHNS, CDR2 SASEGT. V shed 10 bases, J shed 3 bases, and the junction held 8 bases outside the gene matches. The CDR3 sequence is 14 residues long. CDR3 sequence: CAMQATSGKETQYF. In DNA form, the CDR3 reads TGTGCCATGCAGGCAACTAGCGGGAAAGAGACCCAGTACTTC.

This clone was observed once. The rearrangement uses TRBV15 and TRBJ1-4, with unresolved D. Trimming left V 1 base short and J 4 bases short, with 7 bases between. This CDR3 is built from 14 residues. From germline, CDR1 is LNHNV and CDR2 YYDKDF (reference sequence). The CDR3 DNA reads as TGTGCCACCAGCAGAGTTCGGGATAATGAAAAACTGTTTTTT. Its translation is CATSRVRDNEKLFF.

The chain joins TRBV18 to TRBJ2-3; TRBD2 aligns across 11 bases. CDR3 length: 16 residues. The V segment lost 6 bases and the J segment 2 bases; nucleotides outside the gene matches: 7. Germline CDR1 KGHSH, CDR2 LQKENI. The CDR3, as DNA: TGTGCCAGCTCCGCAGGGACTAGCGGATTCACAGATACGCAGTATTTT. It codes for CASSAGTSGFTDTQYF.

The rearrangement uses TRBV5-1 and TRBJ2-3; 7 nucleotides match TRBD1. The junction had 3 bases not matched to a gene; V was cut back by 4 bases and J by 4 bases. Germline V gene data show CDR1 as SGHRS and CDR2 as YFSETQ. The CDR3 contains 13 residues. The CDR3 DNA follows: TGCGCCAGCAGCCTCGACAGGGCAGATACGCAGTATTTT. It codes for CASSLDRADTQYF.

V usage is TRBV7-3 and J usage is TRBJ2-1, with TRBD2 identical over 8 bases. Germline assignment: CDR1 SGHTA and CDR2 FQGTGA. After removal of 3 bases from V and 7 bases from J, the junction contained 11 bases not matched to a gene. CDR3 length: 16 residues. CDR3 region: CASSFQAGVVRNEQFF. CDR3 coding DNA: TGTGCCAGCAGCTTCCAAGCGGGAGTGGTTAGGAATGAGCAGTTCTTC. The complete variable domain, with remaining parts taken from reference TRBV7-3 and TRBJ2-1, reads GAGVSQTPSNKVTEKGKYVELRCDPISGHTALYWYRQSLGQGPEFLIYFQGTGAADDSGLPNDRFFAVRPEGSVSTLKIQRTERGDSAVYLCASSFQAGVVRNEQFFGPGTRLTVL.